The 3 T cell receptor beta chains below were found in one sample sequenced in a study of T cells in localized non-small cell lung cancer. The method was immunoSEQ multiplex PCR; TCRdb's version includes in-frame clones alone and lacks a portion of them. The data show 130,000 or so clones, approximately 88% seen once. The sequencing used peripheral blood, collected before any cancer treatment. These receptor sequences come from a female donor of 60 years or more with stage I lung adenocarcinoma.

The chain recombines TRBV5-4 with TRBJ2-3; D might be TRBD1 (5 bases). The V end lost 0 bases, the J end lost 6 bases, and 8 bases lay between the germline ends. In germline, CDR1 is SGHNT, CDR2 YYREEE (reference sequence). The CDR3 runs to 13 residues. In DNA form, the CDR3 reads TGTGCCAGCAGCTTGGCCAAGGGGGATACGCAGTATTTT. Its protein product is CASSLAKGDTQYF.

The rearrangement links TRBV10-2 to TRBJ2-7; 11 bases line up with TRBD2. CDR1 and CDR2 from the germline V gene are WSHSY and SAAADI. CDR3 length equals 13 residues. V dropped 6 bases and J dropped 6; count of bases not matched to a gene: 4. The CDR3 DNA follows: TGCGCCAGCAGCGGACTAGCGGGCGGCGAGCAGTACTTC. This sequence encodes CASSGLAGGEQYF.

In its sample, this clone was seen once. The chain recombines TRBV19 with TRBJ1-2; D uncertain. Trimming cost V 5 bases and J 5 bases, with 9 bases left between them. CDR3 length equals 12 residues. The germline V gene has CDR1 LNHDA and CDR2 SQIVND (reference sequence). The CDR3 DNA reads as TGTGCCAGTAGTGTCTTGGGGTATGGCTACACCTTC. Its protein product is CASSVLGYGYTF.